This T cell receptor (beta chain) was identified during a study of regulatory T cells in long-lasting Graves disease. Study-wide findings and caveats: Whereas nearly 1,000 public clonotypes were shared by new patients, persistent patients shared more, at a few thousand. Peripheral blood, not thyroid tissue, was the sole material studied.

Time point described: persistent/refractory GD, antithyroid drugs over 5 years with positive TRAb. Following extraction of RNA from PBMCs, that RNA was used to make the TCR library. Graves' disease diagnosis was established per American Thyroid Association guidelines. Building of the TCR beta libraries involved iRepertoire HTBI primers and Arm-PCR of CDR3 regions. In TCRdb, the multiplex PCR reads were re-called with MiXCR into one record per CDR3 protein. The top ten clones hold 13% to 15% of a sample with 350,000 to 450,000 distinct CDR3 sequences, around 23% of them seen once. This clonotype was observed at least ten times. The antigen is not known. The clonotype originates from a female donor with Graves disease. Sequencing was performed on peripheral blood mononuclear cells (PBMCs), taken when the disease was refractory, from a patient treated with antithyroid drugs.

As DNA, the CDR3 is TGTGCCAGCATCCGAGGGACAGGGGTGGGACCCCTCCACTTT. It encodes CASIRGTGVGPLHF. The chain joins TRBV28 to TRBJ1-6, with TRBD1 identical over 10 bases. Losses at the gene ends were 7 bases for V and 12 bases for J; bases not matched to a gene: 9. From germline, CDR1 is MDHEN and CDR2 SYDVKM. The CDR3 is made up of 14 amino acids.